Listed below are T cell receptor beta chains from one sample, sequenced in a study of T-cell memory formation after mild COVID-19. Each CDR3 protein is one row after TCRdb ran MiXCR on the 5' RACE reads. The sample carries 130,000 to 150,000 distinct CDR3 sequences, around 5.8% recorded once. Sample: PBMCs or a T cell subset sorted from them (not recorded which). The receptors were gathered from an adult woman who had mild COVID-19 (a few samples of this study predate the infection). Cell type and time point are not known. Both conserved end residues are part of each CDR3. A D gene is named only where the DNA matches it firmly. Only some rows state a clone size, as once, few, many or a class for expanded clones.

d_call: .; v_call: TRBV7-2; clone_size: many; j_call: TRBJ2-2; cdr3_nt: TGTGCCAGCAGCTTAGTGCCTGTCCCCGGGGAGCTGTTTTTT; cdr3_aa: CASSLVPVPGELFF
d_call: .; v_call: TRBV7-2; clone_size: .; j_call: TRBJ2-7; cdr3_nt: TGTGCCAGCAGCTTAGCGTCCCAGGGCTCCTACGAGCAGTACTTC; cdr3_aa: CASSLASQGSYEQYF
d_call: .; v_call: TRBV7-2; clone_size: many; j_call: TRBJ2-1; cdr3_nt: TGTGCCAGCAGCTCCCCGGGGATAAGGGGCAATGAGCAGTTCTTC; cdr3_aa: CASSSPGIRGNEQFF
d_call: .; v_call: TRBV4-1; clone_size: .; j_call: TRBJ1-1; cdr3_nt: TGCGCCAGCAGCCAAGGACCTACAGGTGAAGCTTTCTTT; cdr3_aa: CASSQGPTGEAFF
d_call: .; v_call: TRBV10-3; clone_size: few; j_call: TRBJ2-1; cdr3_nt: TGTGCCACCATGTCACCAGTACCTTTCAATGAGCAGTTCTTC; cdr3_aa: CATMSPVPFNEQFF
d_call: .; v_call: TRBV6-5; clone_size: many; j_call: TRBJ2-7; cdr3_nt: TGTGCCAGCAGTCGGTACGGCAGGACCTACGAGCAGTACTTC; cdr3_aa: CASSRYGRTYEQYF
d_call: .; v_call: TRBV19; clone_size: few; j_call: TRBJ2-2; cdr3_nt: TGTGCCAGTAGGCCGGGACAGAACACCGGGGAGCTGTTTTTT; cdr3_aa: CASRPGQNTGELFF
d_call: TRBD1; v_call: TRBV18; clone_size: .; j_call: TRBJ1-5; cdr3_nt: TGTGCCAGCTCACGAGGGACAGGGGGCAGCAATCAGCCCCAGCATTTT; cdr3_aa: CASSRGTGGSNQPQHF
d_call: .; v_call: TRBV9; clone_size: .; j_call: TRBJ1-5; cdr3_nt: TGTGCCAGCAGCGTAAGGGCCAATCAGCCCCAGCATTTT; cdr3_aa: CASSVRANQPQHF
d_call: .; v_call: TRBV5-5; clone_size: many; j_call: TRBJ2-1; cdr3_nt: TGTGCCAGCAGCTTGGGGGGGAATGAGCAGTTCTTC; cdr3_aa: CASSLGGNEQFF
d_call: TRBD2; v_call: TRBV7-2; clone_size: .; j_call: TRBJ2-7; cdr3_nt: TGTGCCAGCAGCTTAGTCTCAGCTAGCGGGTCCGAGCAGTACTTC; cdr3_aa: CASSLVSASGSEQYF
d_call: .; v_call: TRBV28; clone_size: many; j_call: TRBJ2-7; cdr3_nt: TGTGCCAGCAGTCCTCCCCGCCGCGAGCAGTACTTC; cdr3_aa: CASSPPRREQYF
d_call: .; v_call: TRBV6-4; clone_size: few; j_call: TRBJ2-3; cdr3_nt: TGTGCCAGCAGTGACTCGAGCCAAAGTCCCACATGGGATACGCAGTATTTT; cdr3_aa: CASSDSSQSPTWDTQYF
d_call: TRBD1; v_call: TRBV5-1; clone_size: many; j_call: TRBJ2-6; cdr3_nt: TGCGCCAGCAGCTTGAGGGGGCTCTCTGGGGCCAACGTCCTGACTTTC; cdr3_aa: CASSLRGLSGANVLTF
d_call: .; v_call: TRBV7-6; clone_size: .; j_call: TRBJ2-1; cdr3_nt: TGTGCCAGCAGCTCCGGGACGGAGCCTAGCTCCTACAATGAGCAGTTCTTC; cdr3_aa: CASSSGTEPSSYNEQFF
d_call: .; v_call: TRBV7-3; clone_size: many; j_call: TRBJ2-5; cdr3_nt: TGTGCCAGCAGCTTAATGGGGGGCGGAGGAGAGACCCAGTACTTC; cdr3_aa: CASSLMGGGGETQYF
d_call: TRBD2; v_call: TRBV24-1; clone_size: many; j_call: TRBJ2-2; cdr3_nt: TGTGCCACCAGTGATCCCGGGACTAGCGCCACCGGGGAGCTGTTTTTT; cdr3_aa: CATSDPGTSATGELFF
d_call: .; v_call: TRBV12-3/TRBV12-4; clone_size: .; j_call: TRBJ1-2; cdr3_nt: TGTGCCAGCAGTTTGAACAGAGTCTATGGCTACACCTTC; cdr3_aa: CASSLNRVYGYTF
d_call: .; v_call: TRBV12-3/TRBV12-4; clone_size: few; j_call: TRBJ1-1; cdr3_nt: TGTGCCAGCAGTTTGTACGGACGGCGGAATGAAGCTTTCTTT; cdr3_aa: CASSLYGRRNEAFF
d_call: .; v_call: TRBV29-1; clone_size: many; j_call: TRBJ2-7; cdr3_nt: TGCAGCGTCGGCGACTACTACGAGCAGTACTTC; cdr3_aa: CSVGDYYEQYF
d_call: .; v_call: TRBV30; clone_size: many; j_call: TRBJ2-7; cdr3_nt: TGTGCCTGGAGTCCGCAGGTGACCACCTACGAGCAGTACTTC; cdr3_aa: CAWSPQVTTYEQYF
d_call: .; v_call: TRBV12-3/TRBV12-4; clone_size: .; j_call: TRBJ1-4; cdr3_nt: TGTGCCAGCAGTTTCAGGCAGTCCCCCGGGTATGAAAAACTGTTTTTT; cdr3_aa: CASSFRQSPGYEKLFF
d_call: TRBD2; v_call: TRBV5-6; clone_size: .; j_call: TRBJ2-3; cdr3_nt: TGTGCCAGCAGCAGAAAATCTAGCGGGGGGTTTAGCACAGATACGCAGTATTTT; cdr3_aa: CASSRKSSGGFSTDTQYF
d_call: .; v_call: TRBV4-1; clone_size: few; j_call: TRBJ2-3; cdr3_nt: TGCGCCAGCACCCCCGGGAGTCTAGCACGCACAGATACGCAGTATTTT; cdr3_aa: CASTPGSLARTDTQYF
d_call: TRBD2; v_call: TRBV20-1; clone_size: many; j_call: TRBJ2-7; cdr3_nt: TGCAGTGGGACTAGCGGGAGTTGGTACGAGCAGTACTTC; cdr3_aa: CSGTSGSWYEQYF
d_call: TRBD1; v_call: TRBV5-4; clone_size: few; j_call: TRBJ1-6; cdr3_nt: TGTGCCAGCAGCTTGGCGTTGGGACAGGGGTATAATTCACCCCTCCACTTT; cdr3_aa: CASSLALGQGYNSPLHF
d_call: .; v_call: TRBV12-3/TRBV12-4; clone_size: .; j_call: TRBJ1-1; cdr3_nt: TGTGCCAGCACCAGAGAAGGGACACCGGAAACTGAGGAAATGAACACTGAAGCTTTCTTT; cdr3_aa: CASTREGTPETEEMNTEAFF
d_call: .; v_call: TRBV28; clone_size: .; j_call: TRBJ1-5; cdr3_nt: TGTGCCAGCAGATCCGGGACTTACGATCAGCCCCAGCATTTT; cdr3_aa: CASRSGTYDQPQHF
d_call: .; v_call: TRBV6-5; clone_size: few; j_call: TRBJ1-3; cdr3_nt: TGTGCCAGCAGTTACTCGTTGGCGTTAGGACAACCTTCTGGAAACACCATATATTTT; cdr3_aa: CASSYSLALGQPSGNTIYF
d_call: .; v_call: TRBV5-5; clone_size: many; j_call: TRBJ1-4; cdr3_nt: TGTGCCAGCAGCTTTGGGGAAAAACTGTTTTTT; cdr3_aa: CASSFGEKLFF
d_call: .; v_call: TRBV7-3; clone_size: few; j_call: TRBJ2-1; cdr3_nt: TGTGCCAGCAGCCGAGGGGCCTCCGGGTACAATGAGCAGTTCTTC; cdr3_aa: CASSRGASGYNEQFF
d_call: .; v_call: TRBV6-5; clone_size: many; j_call: TRBJ2-6; cdr3_nt: TGTGCCAGCAGAGGGGGGCTTGGGGCCAACGTCCTGACTTTC; cdr3_aa: CASRGGLGANVLTF
d_call: .; v_call: TRBV3-1; clone_size: many; j_call: TRBJ2-1; cdr3_nt: TGTGCCAGCAGCCGAGAAAGTCGCAGGGTGGAGCAGTTCTTC; cdr3_aa: CASSRESRRVEQFF
d_call: TRBD2; v_call: TRBV11-2; clone_size: few; j_call: TRBJ2-1; cdr3_nt: TGTGCCAGCAGCCAGGGAGGGGTAGCGGGAGTGAGGCTTGAGCAGTTCTTC; cdr3_aa: CASSQGGVAGVRLEQFF
d_call: .; v_call: TRBV11-2; clone_size: many; j_call: TRBJ2-1; cdr3_nt: TGTGCCAGCAGCTTAGATCGACACAATGAGCAGTTCTTC; cdr3_aa: CASSLDRHNEQFF
d_call: .; v_call: TRBV20-1; clone_size: many; j_call: TRBJ2-5; cdr3_nt: TGCAGTGCCGACCTGGAGCTAGCCGTCTCGGAGACCCAGTACTTC; cdr3_aa: CSADLELAVSETQYF
d_call: TRBD2; v_call: TRBV5-1; clone_size: few; j_call: TRBJ2-3; cdr3_nt: TGCGCCAGCAGTCACGATCGGACTAGTCATTATTTT; cdr3_aa: CASSHDRTSHYF
d_call: .; v_call: TRBV7-2; clone_size: .; j_call: TRBJ1-1; cdr3_nt: TGTGCCAGCAGCTTAGAGTCCAACACTGAAGCTTTCTTT; cdr3_aa: CASSLESNTEAFF